This T cell receptor beta chain was documented in a study of radiotherapy plus CTLA-4 blockade in lung cancer. TCRdb's copy holds only in-frame clones and misses some; the assay was immunoSEQ multiplex PCR. The table includes roughly 76,000 clones, roughly 80% detected once. CDR1 is LNHDA and CDR2 is SQIVND in the germline V gene (reference sequence). V was cut by 4 bases and J by 3 bases, with 13 bases left in between. The CDR3 extends over 16 amino acids. V gene TRBV19 combines with J gene TRBJ2-6, with D maybe TRBD1 (6 bases). Source: peripheral blood, taken from a patient treated with radiotherapy plus ipilimumab. The sequence derives from a human donor with non-small cell lung cancer whose response to radiotherapy plus ipilimumab could not be evaluated. In DNA, the CDR3 is TGTGCCAGTAGTACTGTGACAGGATTTGGGGCCAACGTCCTGACTTTC. Its translation is CASSTVTGFGANVLTF.